This T cell receptor beta chain was sequenced in a study of beta chain features in type 1 diabetes. Trimming left V 0 bases short and J 6 bases short, with 15 bases between. The CDR3 consists of 16 residues. In germline, CDR1 is SGHDN, CDR2 FVKESK. This clone has only one observation. Its antigen is currently unknown. Post-sort purity exceeded 98% for all sorted populations. Every bit of the isolated RNA underwent reverse transcription, so sequencing read expressed TCRB transcripts. Clones were read by immunoSEQ multiplex PCR, and TCRdb kept only the in-frame ones, dropping some. This table has about 650,000 clones, roughly an eighth appearing once. General study findings and limits: There was a moderate but significant shortening of TCRB CDR3s in all four CD4+ subsets of Type 1 diabetes patients.

The clonotype comes from a man aged 25 to 40 with type 1 diabetes. The specimen sequenced was naive CD4+ T cells from blood. V is TRBV14 and J is TRBJ2-1; either TRBD1 or TRBD2 may fit D (5 bases each). The CDR3: CASSQDLLGAGNEQFF. For the CDR3, the DNA is TGTGCCAGCAGCCAAGATCTACTCGGGGCGGGCAATGAGCAGTTCTTC.